One and the same sample provided the 4 T cell receptor beta chains below, sequenced in a study of blood T cell repertoires in COVID-19. Sequencing was performed with immunoSEQ multiplex PCR; in TCRdb, only in-frame clones are kept and a portion is missing. Of about 270,000 clones listed, roughly 85% are singletons. Sequencing was performed on peripheral blood. These TCRs come from a woman in her fifties or sixties who had recovered from COVID-19.

This clone was observed a handful of times. The chain joins TRBV6-6 to TRBJ1-3; TRBD1 agrees at 7 bases. The CDR3 is 16 amino acids. The J segment lost 4 bases and the V segment lost 4 bases, leaving 10 bases of the junction unmatched. The germline gives CDR1 MNHNY, CDR2 SVGAGI (reference sequence). The CDR3 sequence is CASSSQSTGTGNTIYF. Written as DNA, the CDR3 is TGTGCCAGCAGTTCCCAATCGACAGGGACCGGAAACACCATATATTTT.

The chain uses TRBV19 and TRBJ2-2; D not resolved. This CDR3 is 16 amino acids long. Trimming took 3 bases from V and 6 from J, leaving 17 bases between them. Germline V gene lookup returns CDR1 LNHDA and CDR2 SQIVND (reference sequence). CDR3 in DNA: TGTGCCAGTAGTATTTTTGCCCCCTTGAGAGCCGGGGAGCTGTTTTTT. Its protein product is CASSIFAPLRAGELFF.

The chain is built from TRBV5-4 and TRBJ1-1, with a weak D call TRBD1 (5 bases). The CDR3 spans 11 residues. Germline V gives CDR1 SGHNT, CDR2 YYREEE (reference sequence). V gave up 9 bases and J gave up 6 bases, with 12 bases separating them. The CDR3 DNA sequence: TGTGCCACGCTTCAGGGCTCTGAAGCTTTCTTT. This codes for CATLQGSEAFF.

DNA of the CDR3: TGTGCCAGCAGTTTCGGGACAGGCTACGAGCAGTACTTC. Translating gives CASSFGTGYEQYF. The chain links TRBV12-3 or TRBV12-4 to TRBJ2-7; 8 bases are a match to TRBD1. With 3 bases clipped from V and 3 bases from J, the junction kept 1 base outside the gene matches. The CDR3 spans 13 residues.